The clone carrying this TCR beta chain counts as medium-sized. Its specificity is unknown. Semi-nested PCR with Nested Universal Primer A followed constant-region reverse priming of full-length variable regions. TCRdb passed the 5' RACE reads through MiXCR, listing each CDR3 protein once. The data show more than 55,000 distinct CDR3 sequences, 20% to 25% seen once. Cells sorted as Tregs were CD4+, CD25+ and CD127-/low. Germline V lookup: CDR1 SGHRS, CDR2 YFSETQ. The CDR3 consists of 17 residues. V lost 7 bases and J lost 4; bases outside the gene matches: 17. Study-wide findings and caveats: Tumor Tregs overlapped most with tumor, then blood, naive CD4+ cells. Tumor memory CD4+ T cell TCR gene usage clustered with blood and lymph node memory CD4+ cells and lymph node naive CD4+ cells. The larger-cohort validation was restricted to a single TCR beta V-J rearrangement rather than whole repertoires.

The TCR sequence derives from a female donor with breast cancer. Sequenced: tumor-infiltrating Tregs sorted from the breast tumor. The chain joins TRBV5-1 to TRBJ2-5; 9 nucleotides line up with TRBD2. CDR3 coding DNA: TGCGCCAGCCGAATGACCGGGAGCGGGAGGAGAGCAGAGACCCAGTACTTC. Amino acid sequence: CASRMTGSGRRAETQYF.